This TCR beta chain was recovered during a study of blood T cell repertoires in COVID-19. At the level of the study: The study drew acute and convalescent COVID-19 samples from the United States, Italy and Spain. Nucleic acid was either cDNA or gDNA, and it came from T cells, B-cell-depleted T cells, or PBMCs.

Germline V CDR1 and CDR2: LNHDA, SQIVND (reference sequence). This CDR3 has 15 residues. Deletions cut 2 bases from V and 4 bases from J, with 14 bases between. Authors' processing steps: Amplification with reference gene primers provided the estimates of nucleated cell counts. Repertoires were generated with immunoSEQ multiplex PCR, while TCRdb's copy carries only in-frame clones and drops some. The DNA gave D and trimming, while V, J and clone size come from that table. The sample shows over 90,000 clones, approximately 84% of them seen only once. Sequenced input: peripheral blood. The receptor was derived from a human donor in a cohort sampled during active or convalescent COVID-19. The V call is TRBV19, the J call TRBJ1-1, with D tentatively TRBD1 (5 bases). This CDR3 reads CASSIIPVGGTEAFF. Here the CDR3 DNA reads TGTGCCAGTAGTATAATCCCGGTCGGGGGCACTGAAGCTTTCTTT.